These 21 T cell receptor beta chains were sequenced from one sample in a study of control samples from healthy donors and cancer patients. TCRdb keeps only in-frame clones here, not all; method: immunoSEQ multiplex PCR. The sample records approximately 170,000 clones, roughly nine tenths being singletons. The sequencing sample was made of blood. The receptor set was obtained from a man aged 25-45 years in good health.

This clone was found a few times. The chain joins TRBV28 to TRBJ1-5; 8 bases map to TRBD1. Germline V lookup: CDR1 MDHEN, CDR2 SYDVKM. This CDR3 is 15 amino acids long. Trimming removed 3 bases from V and 3 bases from J; junction bases left unmatched: 4. CDR3 in amino acids: CASSFLDRDNQPQHF. The CDR3 DNA follows: TGTGCCAGCAGTTTCCTGGACAGGGACAATCAGCCCCAGCATTTT. Based on the CDR3 plus reference TRBV28 and TRBJ1-5, the full variable domain is DVKVTQSSRYLVKRTGEKVFLECVQDMDHENMFWYRQDPGLGLRLIYFSYDVKMKEKGDIPEGYSVSREKKERFSLILESASTNQTSMYLCASSFLDRDNQPQHFGDGTRLSIL.

This chain uses TRBV4-1 with TRBJ2-7; TRBD1 matches at 8 bases. V lost 2 bases and J lost 0; bases outside the gene matches: 6. CDR1 MGHRA and CDR2 YSYEKL come from the germline V gene. The CDR3 covers 16 residues. CDR3 DNA: TGCGCCAGCAGCCAACCCGGACAGGGTAACTCCTACGAGCAGTACTTC. The encoded protein is CASSQPGQGNSYEQYF.

V and J are TRBV6-2 or TRBV6-3 and TRBJ1-2, with D perhaps TRBD1 (5 bases). This CDR3 region has 13 residues. Germline lookup yields CDR1 MNHEY and CDR2 SVGEGT. With 4 bases removed from V and 0 bases from J, the gap between germline ends came to 6 bases. CDR3: CASSWDPNYGYTF. CDR3 bases: TGTGCCAGCAGTTGGGACCCTAACTATGGCTACACCTTC.

This clone was picked up one time. The V and J genes are TRBV28 and TRBJ2-7, with 10 bases lining up with TRBD2. Trimming cost V 1 base and J 4 bases; bases outside gene matches: 19. The CDR3 length is 20 residues. The germline V gene has CDR1 MDHEN and CDR2 SYDVKM. The CDR3: CASSLYPPNASGGPSYEQYF. The CDR3 DNA sequence: TGTGCCAGCAGTTTATACCCTCCCAATGCTAGCGGGGGCCCCTCGTACGAGCAGTACTTC.

The rearrangement uses TRBV7-9 and TRBJ1-2, with 9 bases fitting TRBD1. CDR1 and CDR2 (germline): SEHNR, FQNEAQ (reference sequence). V dropped 5 bases and J dropped 3; count of bases not matched to a gene: 7. The CDR3 has 15 residues. The CDR3 DNA reads TGTGCCAGCAGCATATTGACAGGGGGGTACTATGGCTACACCTTC. Translated: CASSILTGGYYGYTF.

This chain connects TRBV27 to TRBJ2-5; no reliable D call. Germline CDR1 reads MNHEY; CDR2 reads SMNVEV (reference sequence). V dropped 6 bases and J dropped 2 bases, with 13 bases sitting between them. This CDR3 contains 14 residues. CDR3 bases: TGTGCCAGCAGGCTATATTCGACACAAGAGACCCAGTACTTC. It codes for CASRLYSTQETQYF.

The chain recombines TRBV20-1 with TRBJ2-1, with unresolved D. The ends were cut back, 6 bases at V and 8 bases at J, with 11 bases in the middle. The CDR3 spans 11 residues. Germline CDR1 DFQATT, CDR2 SNEGSKA (reference sequence). The CDR3 region is CSAALLDEQFF. CDR3 nucleotides: TGCAGTGCCGCCCTTCTTGATGAGCAGTTCTTC.

The V gene is TRBV23-1, the J gene TRBJ1-2; 7 positions agree with TRBD1. TRBV23-1 is filed as an ORF, its function uncertain. Unmatched junction bases numbered 10, after V lost 6 bases and J lost 3 bases. This CDR3 comprises 15 residues. The CDR3 bases are TGCGCCAGCAGCCCCAGACAGGGCATCGACTATGGCTACACCTTC. Its protein is CASSPRQGIDYGYTF.

The chain uses TRBV5-6 and TRBJ1-1; D gene unclear. The CDR3 extends over 16 amino acids. The V and J ends lost 7 bases and 2 bases respectively, with 21 bases between them. Germline V gene data show CDR1 as SGHDT and CDR2 as YYEEEE. CDR3 residues: CASLLRIGKVNTEAFF. CDR3 bases: TGTGCCAGCCTCCTACGGATAGGGAAAGTAAACACTGAAGCTTTCTTT.

This clone showed up just once. The rearrangement joins TRBV7-9 to TRBJ2-2; D is possibly TRBD1 (6 bases). Germline CDR1 and CDR2: SEHNR and FQNEAQ (reference sequence). The length of the CDR3 is 16 residues. The V and J ends lost 3 bases and 1 base respectively, with 12 bases between them. The CDR3 DNA sequence: TGTGCCAGCAGCTTCGGACAGCCAAGGAACACCGGGGAGCTGTTTTTT. Translated: CASSFGQPRNTGELFF.

This chain uses TRBV6-4 with TRBJ2-1, with D hard to call. The germline gives CDR1 MRHNA, CDR2 SNTAGT. The CDR3 has 12 residues. V was trimmed by 7 bases and J by 7 bases, leaving 11 bases between them. The chain's CDR3 is CASTQVENEQFF. The DNA for the CDR3 is TGTGCCAGCACTCAGGTAGAGAATGAGCAGTTCTTC.

The chain has TRBV7-9 and TRBJ2-3; 8 bases line up with TRBD2. CDR3 length: 16 amino acids. The germline V gene encodes CDR1 SEHNR and CDR2 FQNEAQ (reference sequence). V was pared by 4 bases and J by 2 bases, with 8 bases of the junction left unmatched. In nucleotides, the CDR3 is TGTGCCAGCAGCTCTCTCGGGACTAGGGTCACAGATACGCAGTATTTT. It translates to CASSSLGTRVTDTQYF. The entire variable domain, with the rest obtained from reference TRBV7-9 and TRBJ2-3, is as follows: DTGVSQNPRHKITKRGQNVTFRCDPISEHNRLYWYRQTLGQGPEFLTYFQNEAQLEKSRLLSDRFSAERPKGSFSTLEIQRTEQGDSAMYLCASSSLGTRVTDTQYFGPGTRLTVL.

The chain recombines TRBV6-5 with TRBJ1-5; 7 nucleotides agree with TRBD1. Trimming cost V 7 bases and J 5 bases; bases outside gene matches: 11. Germline-derived CDR1 and CDR2 are MNHEY and SVGAGI. The CDR3 sequence is 15 residues long. The DNA of the CDR3 is TGTGCCAGCATCATGACAGGGCGCCCCCATCAGCCCCAGCATTTT. It translates to CASIMTGRPHQPQHF.

This rearrangement joins TRBV28 to TRBJ1-3, with D possibly being TRBD1 (5 bases). The CDR3 spans 16 residues. V gave up 2 bases and J gave up 2 bases, with 13 bases separating them. The germline CDR1 and CDR2 sequences are MDHEN and SYDVKM. The CDR3 DNA sequence: TGTGCCAGCAGTTTACCTACAGGTCCCGCTGGAAACACCATATATTTT. This encodes CASSLPTGPAGNTIYF.

In this sample, this clone turned up once. The chain has TRBV10-3 and TRBJ2-1, with 7 bases lining up with TRBD2. J was trimmed by 3 bases and V by 6 bases; bases with no gene match: 8. Germline V lookup: CDR1 ENHRY, CDR2 SYGVKD. CDR3 length: 15 residues. As DNA, the CDR3 is TGTGCCATCAGGGCCGGGACTACCAACTACAATGAGCAGTTCTTC. Translating gives CAIRAGTTNYNEQFF.

This chain links TRBV6-1 with TRBJ1-1; D gene ambiguous. The CDR3 runs to 15 residues. V was pared by 1 base and J by 4 bases, with 13 bases between. Per germline, CDR1 MNHNS and CDR2 SASEGT. The CDR3 DNA follows: TGTGCCAGCAGTGAAGTTGGCGGAGCACCCACTGAAGCTTTCTTT. Its protein product is CASSEVGGAPTEAFF.

This chain connects TRBV7-8 to TRBJ1-5, with D possibly TRBD1 on 5 matching bases. In germline, CDR1 is SGHVS, CDR2 FQNEAQ. This CDR3 contains 16 residues. V was shortened by 5 bases and J by 4 bases, with 18 bases between the two germline ends. The CDR3 reads CASSLRSGLGNQPQHF. CDR3 in DNA: TGTGCCAGCAGCCTAAGATCAGGGCTCGGAAATCAGCCCCAGCATTTT.

This rearrangement joins TRBV4-2 to TRBJ2-4; no reliable D call. CDR3 size: 14 residues. Between the trimmed V and J ends, which lost 3 bases and 5 bases, there was a span of 11 bases. CDR1 and CDR2 from the germline V gene are LGHNA and YNFKEQ. The CDR3 bases are TGTGCCAGCAGCCAGGGGATTTGGGAAAACATTCAGTACTTC. This codes for CASSQGIWENIQYF.

V is TRBV28 and J is TRBJ2-7, with D tentatively TRBD1 or TRBD2 (5 bases each). In germline, CDR1 is MDHEN, CDR2 SYDVKM. This CDR3 region has 15 residues. V was shortened by 5 bases and J by 2 bases, with 16 bases between the two germline ends. The CDR3: CASSPLGDGTYEQYF. CDR3 sequence (DNA): TGTGCCAGCAGTCCATTAGGGGACGGTACCTACGAGCAGTACTTC.

The chain has TRBV7-9 and TRBJ1-1, with D perhaps matching TRBD1 (5 bases). This CDR3 region has 15 residues. V lost 4 bases and J 1 base, leaving 13 bases between the germline ends. The germline CDR1 and CDR2 sequences are SEHNR and FQNEAQ (reference sequence). The chain's CDR3 is CASSSPVGGNTEAFF. CDR3 nucleotide sequence: TGTGCCAGCAGCTCGCCGGTGGGGGGGAACACTGAAGCTTTCTTT.

The CDR3 bases are TGCGCCAGCAGCGTAAGCGGACCGAGCTCCTACAATGAGCAGTTCTTC. Encoded protein: CASSVSGPSSYNEQFF. The chain joins TRBV5-1 to TRBJ2-1; TRBD2 might be the D (5 bases). The V gene lost 4 bases and the J gene lost 0 bases, with 14 bases spanning the gap. CDR1 SGHRS and CDR2 YFSETQ come from the germline V gene. This CDR3 has 16 residues.